This T cell receptor beta chain was sequenced during a study of cytomegalovirus exposure and HLA in healthy donors. Germline lookup yields CDR1 MNHEY and CDR2 SMNVEV (reference sequence). Unmatched junction bases numbered 17, after V lost 6 bases and J lost 8 bases. The CDR3 runs 17 residues. Turning to this clone: The antigen is not known.

Findings of the study overall: Segments of the TCR beta V type were, in most cases, productive about 87% or about 30% of the time in an earlier analysis. Reports showed the classifier diagnosing cytomegalovirus status with high specificity and sensitivity. In a later analysis, TCR beta V- and J-gene trimming was associated with a missense DCLRE1C variant. Follow-up analysis seemed to connect common viral pathogens with several of the most significant clusters identified.

13 Jbeta primers and 60 Vbeta primers were used for the PCR. Method: immunoSEQ multiplex PCR; TCRdb's copy keeps in-frame clones and lacks some. Of under 150,000 clones in the sample, under 80% were seen once. The source of this sequence is a woman aged 40 to 49 in good health and CMV-seropositive. This rearrangement joins TRBV27 to TRBJ2-1; 9 bases are a match to TRBD1. Material: PBMCs. The CDR3 region is CASSTRSLRQGGHEQFF. The CDR3 DNA reads TGTGCCAGCAGCACCCGGTCTCTCCGACAGGGGGGGCATGAGCAGTTCTTC.